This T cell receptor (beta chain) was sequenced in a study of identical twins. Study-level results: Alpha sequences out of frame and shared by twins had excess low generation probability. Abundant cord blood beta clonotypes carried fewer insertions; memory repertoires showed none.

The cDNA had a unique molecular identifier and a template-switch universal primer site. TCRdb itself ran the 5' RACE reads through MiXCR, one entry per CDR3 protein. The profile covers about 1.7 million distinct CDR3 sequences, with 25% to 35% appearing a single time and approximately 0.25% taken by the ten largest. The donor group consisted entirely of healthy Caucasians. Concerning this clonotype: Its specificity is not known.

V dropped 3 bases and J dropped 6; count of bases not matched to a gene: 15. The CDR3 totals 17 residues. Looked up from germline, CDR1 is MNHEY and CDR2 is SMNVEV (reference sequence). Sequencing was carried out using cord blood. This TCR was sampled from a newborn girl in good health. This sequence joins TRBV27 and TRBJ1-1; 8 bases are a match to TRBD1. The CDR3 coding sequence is TGTGCCAGCAGTTTGCCCCCCTCGACAGGGGAAAGCGCTGAAGCTTTCTTT. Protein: CASSLPPSTGESAEAFF.